This passage covers 27 T cell receptor beta chains from one sample sequenced in a study of shared clonotypes between healthy human individuals. The method was immunoSEQ multiplex PCR; TCRdb's version includes in-frame clones alone and lacks a portion of them. The repertoire holds approximately 2.5 million clones, with approximately 92% as singletons. Sequencing input: naive CD4+ T cells sorted from blood. The subset: CD45RA+ positively selected. The receptor source for this set is a man younger than 35 in good health.

This chain links TRBV10-3 with TRBJ1-4; the match to TRBD1 covers 7 bases. With V trimmed by 2 bases and J by 7 bases, 7 bases remained unmatched. This CDR3 contains 15 residues. Germline values: CDR1 ENHRY, CDR2 SYGVKD. DNA of the CDR3: TGTGCCATCAGTGAGAAGACAGGGCCACCTGAAAAACTGTTTTTT. Protein: CAISEKTGPPEKLFF.

The V call is TRBV6-6, the J call TRBJ2-7, with a tentative D call TRBD2 (6 bases). V lost 5 bases to trimming and J lost 6 bases, with 14 bases between them. CDR3 length: 13 amino acids. Germline V gene lookup returns CDR1 MNHNY and CDR2 SVGAGI (reference sequence). The CDR3 bases are TGTGCCAGCAGTGAGACTAGTCTTGGCGAGCAGTACTTC. This translates into CASSETSLGEQYF.

The J gene is TRBJ2-7, the V gene TRBV2; 7 positions agree with TRBD1. Per germline, CDR1 SNHLY and CDR2 FYNNEI. This CDR3 contains 15 residues. Trimming took 3 bases from V and 4 from J; bases not matched to a gene: 9. The CDR3 loop reads CASSERQGRWYEQYF. CDR3 DNA: TGTGCCAGCAGTGAGAGACAGGGAAGGTGGTACGAGCAGTACTTC.

The chain combines TRBV25-1 with TRBJ1-1, with a possible D match to TRBD1 (6 bases). The CDR3 is 15 amino acids. Trimming took 4 bases from V and 0 from J, leaving 12 bases between them. Germline CDR1 reads MGHDK; CDR2 reads SYGVNS. The CDR3 DNA sequence: TGTGCCAGCAGTGCTTTGGGGACACTGAACACTGAAGCTTTCTTT. This sequence encodes CASSALGTLNTEAFF.

The chain recombines TRBV2 with TRBJ2-1; D unresolved. This CDR3 is 15 amino acids long. Germline V lookup: CDR1 SNHLY, CDR2 FYNNEI. V was pared by 3 bases and J by 0 bases, with 9 bases between. CDR3 nucleotides: TGTGCCAGCAGTGACCCTCCTAGCTCCTACAATGAGCAGTTCTTC. It codes for CASSDPPSSYNEQFF.

The V and J genes are TRBV9 and TRBJ2-3, with a possible D match to TRBD1 (6 bases). CDR1 and CDR2 (germline): SGDLS, YYNGEE. V was pared by 0 bases and J by 5 bases, with 10 bases between. This CDR3 contains 14 residues. The CDR3 DNA is TGTGCCAGCAGCGTAGGAGACAGGCGAGATACGCAGTATTTT. It translates to CASSVGDRRDTQYF.

The chain employs TRBV25-1 and TRBJ1-1; no clear D. The CDR3 totals 12 residues. The V gene's germline CDR1 is MGHDK and CDR2 SYGVNS. V lost 7 bases to trimming and J lost 6 bases, with 12 bases between them. The CDR3 is CASTEEGAEAFF. As DNA, the CDR3 is TGTGCCAGCACCGAGGAGGGCGCTGAAGCTTTCTTT.

This chain uses TRBV5-1 with TRBJ2-7, with D possibly being TRBD1 or TRBD2 (6 bases each). The CDR3 runs to 14 residues. The ends were cut back, 0 bases at V and 6 bases at J, with 13 bases in the middle. Germline values: CDR1 SGHRS, CDR2 YFSETQ. The CDR3 spells CASSLDGGLTEQYF. The CDR3 region has the DNA TGCGCCAGCAGCTTGGACGGGGGCTTGACCGAGCAGTACTTC.

This rearrangement joins TRBV6-1 to TRBJ2-3; D not certain. Germline CDR1 reads MNHNS; CDR2 reads SASEGT. This CDR3 has 12 residues. Trimming cost V 7 bases and J 0 bases, with 5 bases left between them. Here the CDR3 DNA reads TGTGCCAGCAAAGGTAGCACAGATACGCAGTATTTT. This translates into CASKGSTDTQYF.

Note on this clone: Other DNA variants within this sample encode the same CDR3. The gene calls are TRBV19 and TRBJ2-5; 8 bases align to TRBD1. CDR1 LNHDA and CDR2 SQIVND come from the germline V gene (reference sequence). This CDR3 has 13 residues. The ends lost 3 bases at V and 5 bases at J; junction bases unmatched: 2. The CDR3 bases are TGTGCCAGTAGTATTGACAGGGGCGAGACCCAGTACTTC. Its translation: CASSIDRGETQYF.

V is TRBV5-1 and J is TRBJ2-5, with 10 bases identical to TRBD2. Germline V lookup: CDR1 SGHRS, CDR2 YFSETQ. V lost 3 bases and J lost 5; bases outside the gene matches: 13. The length of the CDR3 is 17 residues. This CDR3 reads CASSSRLLAGDRETQYF. CDR3 DNA sequence: TGCGCCAGCAGCTCCCGCCTGCTAGCGGGAGATAGGGAGACCCAGTACTTC.

The J gene is TRBJ2-3, the V gene TRBV9; 8 bases map to TRBD2. The CDR3 is 17 residues long. V dropped 3 bases and J dropped 0; count of bases not matched to a gene: 9. The germline gives CDR1 SGDLS, CDR2 YYNGEE. The CDR3, as DNA: TGTGCCAGCAGCGCGGGATCGGGAGGGTTCAGCACAGATACGCAGTATTTT. The encoded protein is CASSAGSGGFSTDTQYF.

Notes on this clone: Other DNA sequences within the sample encode an identical CDR3. V is TRBV6-5 and J is TRBJ2-2; D is uncertain. This CDR3 contains 13 residues. Germline V gene data show CDR1 as MNHEY and CDR2 as SVGAGI. Trimming shortened V by 0 bases and J by 4 bases, and 3 bases separated the two germline ends. Here the CDR3 reads CASSYSFTGELFF. The CDR3 region has the DNA TGTGCCAGCAGTTACTCGTTCACCGGGGAGCTGTTTTTT.

This clone was seen just once. This rearrangement joins TRBV6-1 to TRBJ2-7; perhaps TRBD1 as D (5 bases). Germline CDR1 reads MNHNS; CDR2 reads SASEGT. V was shortened by 6 bases and J by 4 bases, with 19 bases between the two germline ends. This CDR3 is built from 15 residues. CDR3 sequence: CASRGSAGATYEQYF. In DNA, the CDR3 is TGTGCCAGCAGAGGGTCTGCTGGGGCGACGTACGAGCAGTACTTC.

The J gene is TRBJ2-1, the V gene TRBV5-1; 8 bases align to TRBD2. J lost 9 bases, V lost 7 bases, and 6 bases had no gene match. CDR1 is SGHRS, CDR2 YFSETQ, per germline. This CDR3 is 12 amino acids long. The CDR3 bases are TGCGCCAGCGGGACTAGTTGGGGTGAGCAGTTCTTC. Translated: CASGTSWGEQFF.

This clone has a count of ten or more. This chain links TRBV7-2 with TRBJ1-4; D is uncertain. In germline, CDR1 is SGHTA, CDR2 FQGNSA. The length of the CDR3 is 12 residues. With 1 base removed from V and 7 bases from J, the gap between germline ends came to 4 bases. The DNA for the CDR3 is TGTGCCAGCAGCTTAGATGGTGAAAAACTGTTTTTT. It is translated as CASSLDGEKLFF.

To note about this clone: The same CDR3 also results from other DNA sequences found in this sample. The genes are TRBV5-1 and TRBJ2-7, with 9 nucleotides matching TRBD1. Trimming cost V 0 bases and J 6 bases; bases outside gene matches: 7. This CDR3 has 15 amino acids. Germline values: CDR1 SGHRS, CDR2 YFSETQ. In nucleotides, the CDR3 is TGCGCCAGCAGCTTGGCTGGGACAGGGTTTGGCGAGCAGTACTTC. Translation gives CASSLAGTGFGEQYF.

This CDR3 is CASSPNRAGNNEQFF. The CDR3 bases are TGTGCCAGCAGCCCTAACAGGGCGGGGAACAATGAGCAGTTCTTC. The V and J genes are TRBV6-4 and TRBJ2-1; D could derive from TRBD1 or TRBD2 (6 bases each). This CDR3 spans 15 amino acids. Trimming left V 6 bases short and J 5 bases short, with 17 bases between. The germline gives CDR1 MRHNA, CDR2 SNTAGT.

The V gene is TRBV18, the J gene TRBJ2-7; TRBD1 is a possible D gene (5 bases). The ends were cut back, 4 bases at V and 4 bases at J, with 14 bases in the middle. CDR1 is KGHSH and CDR2 is LQKENI in the germline V gene. The CDR3 is made up of 14 amino acids. The CDR3 DNA reads TGTGCCAGCTCACGCCTCCCGGCAGGGTACGAGCAGTACTTC. Protein product: CASSRLPAGYEQYF.

CDR3 nucleotide sequence: TGTGCCAGCTCAGGGGACAGGGGCAAAACCTACGAGCAGTACTTC. This codes for CASSGDRGKTYEQYF. The gene calls are TRBV18 and TRBJ2-7; 10 bases agree with TRBD1. The CDR3 consists of 15 residues. J gave up 2 bases and V 5 bases, and 6 bases lay outside the gene matches. The V gene's germline CDR1 is KGHSH and CDR2 LQKENI.

The J gene is TRBJ1-2, the V gene TRBV14; D call uncertain. The length of the CDR3 is 14 residues. Per the germline V gene, CDR1 is SGHDN and CDR2 is FVKESK. V shed 3 bases and J shed 2 bases, with 10 bases lying between them. The CDR3 is CASSQTQINYGYTF. CDR3 bases: TGTGCCAGCAGCCAGACCCAAATAAACTATGGCTACACCTTC.

The chain employs TRBV5-6 and TRBJ1-1; D is perhaps TRBD1 (5 bases). CDR1 and CDR2 from the germline V gene are SGHDT and YYEEEE. The length of the CDR3 is 15 residues. Trimming pared 4 bases from V and 2 bases from J, leaving 15 bases between. CDR3 protein: CASSRGAGHNTEAFF. The CDR3 nucleotides are TGTGCCAGCAGCCGGGGTGCGGGGCATAACACTGAAGCTTTCTTT.

The V and J genes are TRBV7-2 and TRBJ2-3; perhaps TRBD2 as D (5 bases). The CDR3 loop spans 13 amino acids. The V end lost 4 bases, the J end lost 2 bases, and 7 bases lay between the germline ends. Germline CDR1 and CDR2: SGHTA and FQGNSA. CDR3 coding DNA: TGTGCCAGCAGCTCGAGGGCCACAGATACGCAGTATTTT. Translated: CASSSRATDTQYF. Combining the CDR3 with reference TRBV7-2 and TRBJ2-3 gives the whole variable domain GAGVSQSPSNKVTEKGKDVELRCDPISGHTALYWYRQSLGQGLEFLIYFQGNSAPDKSGLPSDRFSAERTGGSVSTLTIQRTQQEDSAVYLCASSSRATDTQYFGPGTRLTVL.

The rearrangement joins TRBV10-1 to TRBJ2-1; 13 nucleotides match TRBD2. Germline V gene data show CDR1 as WNHNN and CDR2 as SYGVQD (reference sequence). The CDR3 loop spans 20 amino acids. With 5 bases clipped from V and 0 bases from J, the junction kept 13 bases outside the gene matches. The CDR3 region has the DNA TGCGCCAGCAGTAACCCGGGACTAGCGGGGCCCGCGACCTCCTACAATGAGCAGTTCTTC. The encoded protein is CASSNPGLAGPATSYNEQFF.

There are a few counts of this clone. The genes are TRBV4-1 and TRBJ1-1; no reliable D call. Germline loops: CDR1 MGHRA, CDR2 YSYEKL. The CDR3 is made up of 17 amino acids. Trimming removed 0 bases at V and 0 bases at J, with 14 bases between. The CDR3 reads CASSQEPTRSMNTEAFF. CDR3 DNA: TGCGCCAGCAGCCAAGAGCCGACCCGGTCCATGAACACTGAAGCTTTCTTT.

About this clone itself: The same CDR3 is also encoded by other DNA sequences in this sample. V is TRBV27 and J is TRBJ1-2, with 8 bases matching TRBD1. J gave up 4 bases and V 5 bases, and 6 bases lay outside the gene matches. There are 14 residues in the CDR3. Germline CDR1 reads MNHEY; CDR2 reads SMNVEV (reference sequence). The CDR3, as DNA: TGTGCCAGCAGTCCAGGACAGGGCCTCTATGGCTACACCTTC. This gives the protein CASSPGQGLYGYTF.

This CDR3 reads CAISGRDTEQFF. CDR3 bases: TGTGCCATCAGTGGCCGGGACACTGAGCAGTTCTTC. V and J are TRBV10-3 and TRBJ2-1; a possible D gene is TRBD1 (6 bases). This CDR3 spans 12 amino acids. Trimming cost V 4 bases and J 9 bases, with 10 bases left between them. Germline V CDR1 and CDR2: ENHRY, SYGVKD.